A selection of T cell receptor beta chains follows, all from one sample in a study of cytomegalovirus exposure and HLA in healthy donors. Here immunoSEQ multiplex PCR was the method, and the copy in TCRdb shows in-frame clones only, minus some. The data contain more than 100,000 clones, approximately 66% of them seen just once; the ten biggest clones take up around 3.3%. The sequencing input was PBMCs. The receptors derive from a woman between 50 and 59 years old in good health and CMV-seronegative. Both conserved end residues are part of each CDR3. The order of the fields is D gene, V gene, clone size, J gene, CDR3 DNA, CDR3 protein. A D gene is named only where the DNA matches it firmly. Not every row has a clone size; where given, it reads once, few, many or a size class.

D gene: .; V gene: TRBV28; clone size: .; J gene: TRBJ2-5; CDR3 DNA: TGTGCCAGCAGTTTAGGGTCGGCAGGGGAAGAGACCCAGTACTTC; CDR3 protein: CASSLGSAGEETQYF
D gene: TRBD1; V gene: TRBV4-3; clone size: .; J gene: TRBJ1-3; CDR3 DNA: TGCGCCAGCAGCCAAGATTCCGCAGGGGGTTCCGGAAACACCATATATTTT; CDR3 protein: CASSQDSAGGSGNTIYF
D gene: TRBD1; V gene: TRBV2; clone size: .; J gene: TRBJ1-2; CDR3 DNA: TGTGCCAGCAGGGATGGACAGGGCAGATATGGCTACACCTTC; CDR3 protein: CASRDGQGRYGYTF
D gene: .; V gene: TRBV5-6; clone size: few; J gene: TRBJ2-3; CDR3 DNA: TGTGCCAGCAGCTTGTCGGATACGCAGTATTTT; CDR3 protein: CASSLSDTQYF
D gene: .; V gene: TRBV5-1; clone size: .; J gene: TRBJ1-3; CDR3 DNA: TGCGCCAGCAGCTCCGACAGCTCTGGAAACACCATATATTTT; CDR3 protein: CASSSDSSGNTIYF
D gene: .; V gene: TRBV11-2; clone size: .; J gene: TRBJ1-4; CDR3 DNA: TGTGCCAGCAGCGTAGAGATCAGTTACACTAATGAAAAACTGTTTTTT; CDR3 protein: CASSVEISYTNEKLFF
D gene: .; V gene: TRBV5-1; clone size: .; J gene: TRBJ1-3; CDR3 DNA: TGCGCCAGCAGCCCTCAGGACCGGGGGGCCACCATATATTTT; CDR3 protein: CASSPQDRGATIYF
D gene: .; V gene: TRBV4-2; clone size: few; J gene: TRBJ1-1; CDR3 DNA: TGTGCCAGCAGCCCCTCATTAGTGGGAGGCACTGAAGCTTTCTTT; CDR3 protein: CASSPSLVGGTEAFF
D gene: TRBD1; V gene: TRBV10-2; clone size: .; J gene: TRBJ2-7; CDR3 DNA: TGCGCCAGCAGGGGGGACAGGGGGGACGAGCAGTACTTC; CDR3 protein: CASRGDRGDEQYF
D gene: .; V gene: TRBV5-1; clone size: few; J gene: TRBJ2-5; CDR3 DNA: TGCGCCAGCAGCTGGTCGGCGGACCAAGAGACCCAGTACTTC; CDR3 protein: CASSWSADQETQYF
D gene: .; V gene: TRBV6-1; clone size: few; J gene: TRBJ1-1; CDR3 DNA: TGTGCCAGCAGGATAGACGGGACCCAGGGGACTGAAGCTTTCTTT; CDR3 protein: CASRIDGTQGTEAFF
D gene: TRBD2; V gene: TRBV7-2; clone size: once; J gene: TRBJ2-7; CDR3 DNA: TGTGCCAGCAGCTTAGACGGACTAGCGGGAGTCCTCTACGAGCAGTACTTC; CDR3 protein: CASSLDGLAGVLYEQYF
D gene: .; V gene: TRBV7-9; clone size: few; J gene: TRBJ2-7; CDR3 DNA: TGTGCCAGCAGCTTTAAGGGACTTGGATACGAGCAGTACTTC; CDR3 protein: CASSFKGLGYEQYF
D gene: .; V gene: TRBV5-1; clone size: .; J gene: TRBJ1-1; CDR3 DNA: TGCGCCAGCAGCCTGACCCCGGACAGGAACACTGAAGCTTTCTTT; CDR3 protein: CASSLTPDRNTEAFF
D gene: .; V gene: TRBV7-2; clone size: few; J gene: TRBJ2-1; CDR3 DNA: TGTGCCAGCAGCCACGACGGGGGTCAGCAGTTCTTC; CDR3 protein: CASSHDGGQQFF
D gene: .; V gene: TRBV7-3; clone size: once; J gene: TRBJ1-1; CDR3 DNA: TGTGCCAGCAGCCGTTCGGGGAACACTGAAGCTTTCTTT; CDR3 protein: CASSRSGNTEAFF
D gene: TRBD2; V gene: TRBV7-9; clone size: .; J gene: TRBJ2-3; CDR3 DNA: TGTGCCAGCATCCTTTGGCGGGAGGTGGCTGATACGCAGTATTTT; CDR3 protein: CASILWREVADTQYF
D gene: .; V gene: TRBV2; clone size: .; J gene: TRBJ2-3; CDR3 DNA: TGTGCCAGCAGGTCTTGGGGCGGGAACAAAGATACGCAGTATTTT; CDR3 protein: CASRSWGGNKDTQYF
D gene: .; V gene: TRBV15; clone size: few; J gene: TRBJ1-5; CDR3 DNA: TGTGCCACCAGCAGAGGTAGGGCGGGGCAGCCCCAGCATTTT; CDR3 protein: CATSRGRAGQPQHF
D gene: .; V gene: TRBV19; clone size: .; J gene: TRBJ2-1; CDR3 DNA: TGTGCCAGTGTAGCCTACAATGAGCAGTTCTTC; CDR3 protein: CASVAYNEQFF
D gene: .; V gene: TRBV5-1; clone size: .; J gene: TRBJ2-7; CDR3 DNA: TGCGCCAGCAGCTTGGCAGGGTTGGAGTACGAGCAGTACTTC; CDR3 protein: CASSLAGLEYEQYF
D gene: TRBD2; V gene: TRBV14; clone size: .; J gene: TRBJ2-7; CDR3 DNA: TGTGCCAGCAGCCAAGGCCCTAGCGGGGACTACGAGCAGTACTTC; CDR3 protein: CASSQGPSGDYEQYF
D gene: TRBD2; V gene: TRBV11-3; clone size: .; J gene: TRBJ2-7; CDR3 DNA: TGTGCCAGCAGCTTAGAAGGGCTAGCGGGATCAAGAGAGCAGTACTTC; CDR3 protein: CASSLEGLAGSREQYF
D gene: TRBD2; V gene: TRBV6-5; clone size: once; J gene: TRBJ2-2; CDR3 DNA: TGTGCCAGCATCGGGAGCCTAGCGGGGACCGGGGAGCTGTTTTTT; CDR3 protein: CASIGSLAGTGELFF
D gene: TRBD1; V gene: TRBV19; clone size: few; J gene: TRBJ1-2; CDR3 DNA: TGTGCCAGTAGTCCGGGACAGGGGAGCTATGGCTACACCTTC; CDR3 protein: CASSPGQGSYGYTF
D gene: .; V gene: TRBV2; clone size: .; J gene: TRBJ2-5; CDR3 DNA: TGTGCCAGCAATGAGCTAGCGCAAGAGACCCAGTACTTC; CDR3 protein: CASNELAQETQYF
D gene: .; V gene: TRBV6-5; clone size: .; J gene: TRBJ1-2; CDR3 DNA: TGTGCCAGCAATACCCTCGGGAGTGGCTATGGCTACACCTTC; CDR3 protein: CASNTLGSGYGYTF
D gene: .; V gene: TRBV28; clone size: .; J gene: TRBJ2-3; CDR3 DNA: TGTGCCAGCAGTATCGAGAGGCTCGGTGGTGCAGATACGCAGTATTTT; CDR3 protein: CASSIERLGGADTQYF
D gene: TRBD2; V gene: TRBV7-9; clone size: .; J gene: TRBJ2-5; CDR3 DNA: TGTGCCAGCAGCCCTGGGACTAGCGGAAAGACCCAGTACTTC; CDR3 protein: CASSPGTSGKTQYF
D gene: .; V gene: TRBV5-8; clone size: .; J gene: TRBJ2-3; CDR3 DNA: TGTGCCAGCAGCTTGGGGACGTCAGGGGAATCGGATACGCAGTATTTT; CDR3 protein: CASSLGTSGESDTQYF
D gene: .; V gene: TRBV19; clone size: .; J gene: TRBJ2-5; CDR3 DNA: TGTGCCAGTACCGAGGGGGGGGCAGAGACCCAGTACTTC; CDR3 protein: CASTEGGAETQYF
D gene: .; V gene: TRBV4-2; clone size: .; J gene: TRBJ2-2; CDR3 DNA: TGTGCCAGCAGCGAGAGTGCGATCGGAGGAGGGGAGCTGTTTTTT; CDR3 protein: CASSESAIGGGELFF
D gene: .; V gene: TRBV6-1; clone size: few; J gene: TRBJ1-2; CDR3 DNA: TGTGCCAGCAGTGAAGCCAGTGGCTACACCTTC; CDR3 protein: CASSEASGYTF
D gene: .; V gene: TRBV4-2; clone size: .; J gene: TRBJ2-4; CDR3 DNA: TGTGCCAGCAGCCAAGATCATGACTTGGCACTAGCCAAAAACATTCAGTACTTC; CDR3 protein: CASSQDHDLALAKNIQYF
D gene: .; V gene: TRBV19; clone size: .; J gene: TRBJ2-1; CDR3 DNA: TGTGCCAGTAGTATAGATTCTTATAACAATGAGCAGTTCTTC; CDR3 protein: CASSIDSYNNEQFF
D gene: .; V gene: TRBV10-3; clone size: .; J gene: TRBJ2-1; CDR3 DNA: TGTGCCATCGGCTCAACGGAGATCAATGAGCAGTTCTTC; CDR3 protein: CAIGSTEINEQFF
D gene: .; V gene: TRBV6-1; clone size: .; J gene: TRBJ1-2; CDR3 DNA: TGTGCCAGCAGTGAAGCGGGGGGAACCTCCCTAATTTTGATTGGCTACACCTTC; CDR3 protein: CASSEAGGTSLILIGYTF
D gene: TRBD2; V gene: TRBV7-2; clone size: .; J gene: TRBJ2-7; CDR3 DNA: TGTGCCAGCAGCTTAGTGGCTAGCGGGAGGGCCGGTCCCTCCTACGAGCAGTACTTC; CDR3 protein: CASSLVASGRAGPSYEQYF
D gene: .; V gene: TRBV2; clone size: .; J gene: TRBJ2-5; CDR3 DNA: TGTGCCAGCCACGTCGAGGCGGGGTTATTCGAGACCCAGTACTTC; CDR3 protein: CASHVEAGLFETQYF
D gene: .; V gene: TRBV7-9; clone size: .; J gene: TRBJ1-4; CDR3 DNA: TGTGCCAGCAGCTATTGGACAGAAGATGAAAAACTGTTTTTT; CDR3 protein: CASSYWTEDEKLFF
D gene: .; V gene: TRBV2; clone size: .; J gene: TRBJ2-3; CDR3 DNA: TGTGCCAGCGCAAGGGAGAGCACAGATACGCAGTATTTT; CDR3 protein: CASARESTDTQYF